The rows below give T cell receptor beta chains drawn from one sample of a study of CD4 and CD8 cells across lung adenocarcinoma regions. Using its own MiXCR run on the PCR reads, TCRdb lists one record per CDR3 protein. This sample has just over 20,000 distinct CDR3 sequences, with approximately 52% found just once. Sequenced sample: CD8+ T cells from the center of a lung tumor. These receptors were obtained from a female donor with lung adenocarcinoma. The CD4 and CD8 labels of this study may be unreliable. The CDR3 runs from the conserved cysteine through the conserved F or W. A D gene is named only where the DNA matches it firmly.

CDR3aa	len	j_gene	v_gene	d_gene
CARGPEGRDAETQYF	15	TRBJ2-5	TRBV10-1	NA
CASSETGGAYGYTF	14	TRBJ1-2	TRBV27	NA
CASSLITGALWEPQHF	16	TRBJ1-5	TRBV7-2	TRBD1
CASSDIWTTDYNEQFF	16	TRBJ2-1	TRBV10-1	NA
CASSRGGAFREQYF	14	TRBJ2-7	TRBV27	TRBD1
CASSLVPGAGGNTIYF	16	TRBJ1-3	TRBV11-2	NA
CASSQLGKAEAFF	13	TRBJ1-1	TRBV4-1	NA
CASSPSGPQETQYF	14	TRBJ2-5	TRBV11-3	NA
CASSPQDLGTQYF	13	TRBJ2-5	TRBV7-6	NA
CASRVAGGRGADTQYF	16	NA	TRBV12-3/TRBV12-4	TRBD2
CASSKRLAGFSYNEQFF	17	TRBJ2-1	TRBV7-2	TRBD2
CASSRGGAYGYTF	13	TRBJ1-2	TRBV27	TRBD1
CARGNGGHGQDTQYF	15	TRBJ2-5	TRBV12-3/TRBV12-4	NA
CASSQDRWEGDTDTQYF	17	TRBJ2-3	TRBV4-1	TRBD2
CASSPEWRPYEQYF	14	TRBJ2-7	TRBV6-1	NA
CASSYSRLDYSGANVLTF	18	TRBJ2-6	TRBV6-5	NA
CASTLTGAAYEQYF	14	TRBJ2-7	TRBV6-1	TRBD1
CASGSGAGGTDTQYF	15	TRBJ2-4	TRBV6-5	TRBD2
CASRSLGTGYGYTF	14	TRBJ1-2	TRBV6-1	TRBD1
CATGVKDTQYF	11	TRBJ2-3	TRBV10-3	NA
CASSEQGVSQETQYF	15	TRBJ2-5	TRBV4-1	TRBD1
CASSGGSGQGNTGELFF	17	TRBJ2-2	TRBV7-7	NA
CASRSDRGLETQYF	14	TRBJ2-5	TRBV6-1	TRBD1
CASSLEGQGGYNEQFF	16	TRBJ2-1	TRBV11-2	TRBD1
CASSETWTGGTDTQFF	16	TRBJ2-1	TRBV6-1	NA
CASSGGLAGGLLYNEQFF	18	TRBJ2-1	TRBV5-1	TRBD2
CASSEVPPPGEQYF	14	NA	TRBV6-1	NA
CAILGRKEETQYF	13	TRBJ2-5	TRBV6-9	NA
CASNKGQGGSTDTQYF	16	TRBJ2-3	TRBV6-2/TRBV6-3	TRBD1
CASSRGTSSGNEQFF	15	TRBJ2-1	TRBV3-1	TRBD2
CASSQGNSYNEQFF	14	TRBJ2-1	TRBV14	NA
CASSPGIGGRDADTQYF	17	TRBJ2-5	TRBV27	TRBD1
CARRRAKNIQYF	12	TRBJ2-4	TRBV27	NA
CASSEFVSNSPLHF	14	TRBJ1-6	TRBV6-1	NA
CASSRGLAAYNEQFF	15	TRBJ2-1	TRBV4-1	TRBD2
CASSQDSGAGSTGELFF	17	TRBJ2-2	TRBV4-1	NA
CSAPGTSGIAYNEQFF	16	TRBJ2-1	TRBV20-1	TRBD2
CASNKQGYTDTQYF	14	TRBJ2-3	TRBV9	NA
CACREAGAGDQDTQYF	16	TRBJ2-3	TRBV6-1	NA
CASSWGRGGDEKLFF	15	TRBJ1-4	TRBV27	NA
CASSQEYRGEDTQYF	15	TRBJ2-3	TRBV6-1	NA
CATRNPGQGNTGELFF	16	TRBJ2-2	TRBV15	TRBD1
CASNSRGEGLSGYTF	15	TRBJ1-2	TRBV27	NA
CASIVRQGANTGALFF	16	TRBJ2-2	TRBV6-1	NA